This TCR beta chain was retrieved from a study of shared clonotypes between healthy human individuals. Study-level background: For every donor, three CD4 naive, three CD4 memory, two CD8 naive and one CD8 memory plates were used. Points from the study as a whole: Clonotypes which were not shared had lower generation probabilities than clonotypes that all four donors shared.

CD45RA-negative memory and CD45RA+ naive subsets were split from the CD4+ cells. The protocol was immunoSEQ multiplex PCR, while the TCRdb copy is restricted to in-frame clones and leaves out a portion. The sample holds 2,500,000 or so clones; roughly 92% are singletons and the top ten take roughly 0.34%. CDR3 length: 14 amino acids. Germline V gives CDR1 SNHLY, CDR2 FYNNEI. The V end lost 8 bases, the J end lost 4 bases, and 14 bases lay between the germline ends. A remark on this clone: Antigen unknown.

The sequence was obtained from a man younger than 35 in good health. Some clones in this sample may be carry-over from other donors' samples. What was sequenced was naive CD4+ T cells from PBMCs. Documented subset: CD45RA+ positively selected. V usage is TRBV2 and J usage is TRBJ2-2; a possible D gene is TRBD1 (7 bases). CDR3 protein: CASAIRGATGELFF. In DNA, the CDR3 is TGTGCCAGCGCCATCAGGGGGGCCACCGGGGAGCTGTTTTTT.